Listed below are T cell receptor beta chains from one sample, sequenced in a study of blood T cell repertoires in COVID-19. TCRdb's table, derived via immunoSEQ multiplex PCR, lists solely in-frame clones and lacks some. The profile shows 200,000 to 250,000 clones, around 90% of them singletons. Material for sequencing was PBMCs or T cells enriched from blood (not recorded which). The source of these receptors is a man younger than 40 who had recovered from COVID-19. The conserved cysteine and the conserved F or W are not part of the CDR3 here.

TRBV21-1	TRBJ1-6	ASSKAFVTGDVIVGSPLH
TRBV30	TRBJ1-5	AWSAKHRGNQPQH
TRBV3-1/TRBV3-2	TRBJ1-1	ASRQGSRTEAF
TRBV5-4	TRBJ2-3	ASSFSGSTDTQY
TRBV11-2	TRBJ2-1	ASSPPRGLAANRQF
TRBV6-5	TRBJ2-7	ASSYSRPDYEQY
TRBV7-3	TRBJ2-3	ASSRGTRADTQY
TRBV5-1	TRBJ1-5	ASSLAVNQPQH
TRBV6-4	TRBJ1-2	ASSLQDRGYGYT
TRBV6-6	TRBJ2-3	ASSPRSGGRSTDTQY
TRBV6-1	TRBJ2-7	ASSDGTSGRGYEQY
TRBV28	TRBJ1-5	ASSFQGFSNQPQH
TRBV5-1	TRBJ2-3	ASSQDSAGFGTQY
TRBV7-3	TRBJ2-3	ASSPSGVTDTQY
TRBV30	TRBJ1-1	AWSVRREAF
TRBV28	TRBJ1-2	ASISGYGYT
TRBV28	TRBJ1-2	ASRTKPNYGYT
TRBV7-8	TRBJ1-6	ASNPTGAYNSPLH
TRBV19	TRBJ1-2	ASSSYRGSLRGYT
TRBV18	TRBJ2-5	ASSPPVGVSGLAGYKETQY
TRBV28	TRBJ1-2	ASSPGQDYGYT
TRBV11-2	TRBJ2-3	ASSSRPGLAGRVDTQY
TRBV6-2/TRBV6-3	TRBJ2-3	ASSYSERNTQY
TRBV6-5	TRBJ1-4	ASSSGELGEKLF
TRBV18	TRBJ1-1	ASSPPSKGADEAF
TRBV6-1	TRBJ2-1	ASSEGTGGNEQF
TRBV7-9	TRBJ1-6	ASSPWTGLDSPLH
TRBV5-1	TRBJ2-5	ASGLEGQGETQY